These T cell receptor beta chains were read from a single sample in a study of graft-versus-host responses after intestinal transplantation. Sequenced by immunoSEQ multiplex PCR; TCRdb stores in-frame clones only, minus some. The sample lists about 88,000 clones; approximately 90% were seen once. Their specific antigens are unknown. The sample in question was unstimulated CD4+ T cells sorted from spleen or lymph node cells, obtained before transplant. Receptors were obtained from a human donor who was the organ donor for an intestinal transplant. The CDR3 runs from the conserved cysteine through the conserved F or W. The D gene is left open where the match is weak. Part of the rows lack a size; the others show once, few, many or a class for expanded clones.

v_gene: TRBV14
d_gene: TRBD2
abundance: NA
j_gene: TRBJ2-5
CDR3nt: TGTGCCAGCACCACAGCGGGGGCAGAGACCCAGTACTTC
CDR3aa: CASTTAGAETQYF

v_gene: TRBV11-3
d_gene: NA
abundance: NA
j_gene: TRBJ2-7
CDR3nt: TGTGCCAGCAGCTTAGACAGGGGGGTATACGAGCAGTACTTC
CDR3aa: CASSLDRGVYEQYF

v_gene: TRBV27
d_gene: NA
abundance: NA
j_gene: TRBJ1-2
CDR3nt: TGTGCCAGCAGGACCTCGGGGGGAGGCTATGGCTACACCTTC
CDR3aa: CASRTSGGGYGYTF

v_gene: TRBV30
d_gene: NA
abundance: NA
j_gene: TRBJ2-3
CDR3nt: TGTGCCTGGAGTGATCAGGGCGATACGCAGTATTTT
CDR3aa: CAWSDQGDTQYF

v_gene: TRBV18
d_gene: TRBD1
abundance: NA
j_gene: TRBJ2-5
CDR3nt: TGTGCCAGCTCCGACAGGGCGGTGGAGACCCAGTACTTC
CDR3aa: CASSDRAVETQYF

v_gene: TRBV5-1
d_gene: NA
abundance: NA
j_gene: TRBJ2-3
CDR3nt: TGCGCCAGCAGCTTAACTAGGCCGGATAGCACAGATACGCAGTATTTT
CDR3aa: CASSLTRPDSTDTQYF

v_gene: TRBV15
d_gene: TRBD1
abundance: NA
j_gene: TRBJ1-1
CDR3nt: TGTGCCACCAGCAGGAACTCCGGGACAGGGGTGATCATAGCTTTCTTT
CDR3aa: CATSRNSGTGVIIAFF

v_gene: TRBV5-1
d_gene: NA
abundance: NA
j_gene: TRBJ2-7
CDR3nt: TGCGCCAGCAGCTTGGTTATTTCCTACGAGCAGTACTTC
CDR3aa: CASSLVISYEQYF

v_gene: TRBV29-1
d_gene: NA
abundance: few
j_gene: TRBJ1-1
CDR3nt: TGCAGCGTTGACGGAGGTAACACTGAAGCTTTCTTT
CDR3aa: CSVDGGNTEAFF

v_gene: TRBV7-2
d_gene: NA
abundance: NA
j_gene: TRBJ2-1
CDR3nt: TGTGCCAGCAGCTTATTTAGCAATGAGCAGTTCTTC
CDR3aa: CASSLFSNEQFF

v_gene: TRBV19
d_gene: TRBD1
abundance: NA
j_gene: TRBJ1-2
CDR3nt: TGTGCCAGTCTACAGCTCGGGACAGGACACTATGGCTACACCTTC
CDR3aa: CASLQLGTGHYGYTF

v_gene: TRBV6-5
d_gene: TRBD1
abundance: NA
j_gene: TRBJ1-6
CDR3nt: TGTGCCAGCAGCTACCGGGACAGAAATTCACCCCTCCACTTT
CDR3aa: CASSYRDRNSPLHF

v_gene: TRBV30
d_gene: NA
abundance: NA
j_gene: TRBJ1-4
CDR3nt: TGTGCCTGGAGTGTACTTTATAATGAAAAACTGTTTTTT
CDR3aa: CAWSVLYNEKLFF

v_gene: TRBV2
d_gene: TRBD2
abundance: NA
j_gene: TRBJ2-1
CDR3nt: TGTGCCAGCAGACGGACTAGCGTTGCCTACAATGAGCAGTTCTTC
CDR3aa: CASRRTSVAYNEQFF

v_gene: TRBV5-8
d_gene: TRBD1
abundance: NA
j_gene: TRBJ2-7
CDR3nt: TGTGCCAGCAGCTTGGTTATACAGGGGTCCTACGAGCAGTACTTC
CDR3aa: CASSLVIQGSYEQYF

v_gene: TRBV2
d_gene: NA
abundance: NA
j_gene: TRBJ1-5
CDR3nt: TGTGCCAGCAGTGAAGCGCTTCTGGGGGGGCATCAGCCCCAGCATTTT
CDR3aa: CASSEALLGGHQPQHF

v_gene: TRBV5-1
d_gene: TRBD1
abundance: NA
j_gene: TRBJ2-7
CDR3nt: TGCGCCAGCAGCTTGGGGGACAGGGGAATCTACGAGCAGTACTTC
CDR3aa: CASSLGDRGIYEQYF

v_gene: TRBV7-2
d_gene: NA
abundance: once
j_gene: TRBJ2-3
CDR3nt: TGTGCCAGCAGCTCCAGAAGTCCAGATACGCAGTATTTT
CDR3aa: CASSSRSPDTQYF

v_gene: TRBV6-1
d_gene: TRBD1
abundance: few
j_gene: TRBJ2-7
CDR3nt: TGTGCCAGCAGTGATTCAGTGGACAGGGCCACGTACGAGCAGTACTTC
CDR3aa: CASSDSVDRATYEQYF

v_gene: TRBV28
d_gene: TRBD2
abundance: NA
j_gene: TRBJ2-3
CDR3nt: TGTGCCAGCTACGTAGCGGGGCGTGGCACAGATACGCAGTATTTT
CDR3aa: CASYVAGRGTDTQYF

v_gene: TRBV19
d_gene: NA
abundance: NA
j_gene: TRBJ2-1
CDR3nt: TGTGCCAGTAGCCAAGGGGCGCATGAGCAGTTCTTC
CDR3aa: CASSQGAHEQFF

v_gene: TRBV25-1
d_gene: NA
abundance: NA
j_gene: TRBJ2-5
CDR3nt: TGTGCCAGCAGTATTTGGGGGCGCCAAGAGACCCAGTACTTC
CDR3aa: CASSIWGRQETQYF

v_gene: TRBV6-1
d_gene: NA
abundance: NA
j_gene: TRBJ1-2
CDR3nt: TGTGCCAGCAGTGAAAGAGACTATGGCTACACCTTC
CDR3aa: CASSERDYGYTF

v_gene: TRBV7-3
d_gene: TRBD1
abundance: NA
j_gene: TRBJ2-7
CDR3nt: TGTGCCAGCAGCTCAAATCCGGGACAGGCCTACGAGCAGTACTTC
CDR3aa: CASSSNPGQAYEQYF

v_gene: TRBV5-8
d_gene: NA
abundance: NA
j_gene: TRBJ1-2
CDR3nt: TGTGCCAGCAGCTTCCTTGGCAGTGGCTACACCTTC
CDR3aa: CASSFLGSGYTF

v_gene: TRBV9
d_gene: NA
abundance: NA
j_gene: TRBJ1-2
CDR3nt: TGTGCCAGCAGCCGTAAGAGAGGGGGTGCCAACTATGGCTACACCTTC
CDR3aa: CASSRKRGGANYGYTF

v_gene: TRBV2
d_gene: NA
abundance: NA
j_gene: TRBJ2-6
CDR3nt: TGTGCCATATCTGGGGCCAACGTCCTGACTTTC
CDR3aa: CAISGANVLTF

v_gene: TRBV27
d_gene: NA
abundance: NA
j_gene: TRBJ1-6
CDR3nt: TGTGCCAGCAGTTTTGCCTCGTTACAGAGAAATTCACCCCTCCACTTT
CDR3aa: CASSFASLQRNSPLHF

v_gene: TRBV25-1
d_gene: NA
abundance: few
j_gene: TRBJ1-1
CDR3nt: TGTGCCAGCAGTGGCAAAGGGAGGAACACTGAAGCTTTCTTT
CDR3aa: CASSGKGRNTEAFF

v_gene: TRBV20-1
d_gene: NA
abundance: NA
j_gene: TRBJ2-1
CDR3nt: TGCAGTGCTAGAGGGCAACTAGGACAGTTCTTC
CDR3aa: CSARGQLGQFF

v_gene: TRBV6-5
d_gene: TRBD1
abundance: NA
j_gene: TRBJ2-7
CDR3nt: TGTGCCAGTCACCGCGGGACAGGCATCTCCTACGAGCAGTACTTC
CDR3aa: CASHRGTGISYEQYF

v_gene: TRBV9
d_gene: NA
abundance: NA
j_gene: TRBJ1-4
CDR3nt: TGTGCCAGCAGCGTAGGACTCCGTGAAAAACTGTTTTTT
CDR3aa: CASSVGLREKLFF

v_gene: TRBV7-3
d_gene: NA
abundance: NA
j_gene: TRBJ2-5
CDR3nt: TGTGCCAGCAGCTTAGGGCCTCGGGAGACCCAGTACTTC
CDR3aa: CASSLGPRETQYF

v_gene: TRBV6-5
d_gene: NA
abundance: NA
j_gene: TRBJ1-3
CDR3nt: TGTGCCAGCAGTTACGGGACATCTGGAAACACCATATATTTT
CDR3aa: CASSYGTSGNTIYF

v_gene: TRBV20-1
d_gene: NA
abundance: NA
j_gene: TRBJ2-1
CDR3nt: TGCAGTGCTCCTAGGGGCGATGAGCAGTTCTTC
CDR3aa: CSAPRGDEQFF

v_gene: TRBV6-1
d_gene: NA
abundance: NA
j_gene: TRBJ1-2
CDR3nt: TGTGCCAGCATGGACACCGCAAATGGCTACACCTTC
CDR3aa: CASMDTANGYTF

v_gene: TRBV11-3
d_gene: NA
abundance: NA
j_gene: TRBJ2-5
CDR3nt: TGTGCCAGCAGCTTAGATGGGCTAGCAAAAGAGACCCAGTACTTC
CDR3aa: CASSLDGLAKETQYF

v_gene: TRBV2
d_gene: NA
abundance: few
j_gene: TRBJ1-4
CDR3nt: TGTGCCAGCAGAAGGGGGGGGGATGAAAAACTGTTTTTT
CDR3aa: CASRRGGDEKLFF

v_gene: TRBV10-3
d_gene: TRBD2
abundance: NA
j_gene: TRBJ2-7
CDR3nt: TGTGCCACGCAGGGACTAGCCTACGAGCAGTACTTC
CDR3aa: CATQGLAYEQYF

v_gene: TRBV19
d_gene: NA
abundance: NA
j_gene: TRBJ2-3
CDR3nt: TGTGCCAGTAGTCCGGGACAAGATACGCAGTATTTT
CDR3aa: CASSPGQDTQYF